This TCR beta chain comes out of a study of T cells in Graves' hyperthyroidism and ophthalmopathy. Whole-study results and caveats: Through a model of 13 V-J features, ophthalmopathy was separated from stable hyperthyroidism. Ophthalmopathy, which appeared later, was predicted by the model a median around 6.9 months before onset.

This clonotype came up many times. Its antigen is still unknown. Germline V gives CDR1 SQVTM, CDR2 ANQGSEA. CDR3 size: 13 residues. Trimming removed 4 bases from V and 5 bases from J; junction bases left unmatched: 4. Uncontrolled infection, other autoimmune disease, pregnancy or lactation led to exclusion. The source material, RNA transcripts, was used to amplify TCR beta CDR3 regions. Carried out on the TCR CDR3, a first-round RT-PCR used the HTBI primer set. TCRdb reprocessed the multiplex PCR reads with MiXCR, giving one entry per CDR3 protein. The sample carries 650,000 to 800,000 distinct CDR3 sequences, 45% recorded once.

The origin of this receptor is an adult man with Graves' disease, either hyperthyroidism or ophthalmopathy (not recorded which). Specimen: peripheral blood or thyroid tissue (not recorded which). The chain employs TRBV29-1 and TRBJ1-2, with TRBD1 identical over 10 bases. The chain's CDR3 is CSVGTGGEYGYTF. The CDR3 DNA is TGCAGCGTTGGGACAGGGGGAGAATATGGCTACACCTTC. Drawing the rest from reference TRBV29-1 and TRBJ1-2, the complete variable domain is SAVISQKPSRDICQRGTSLTIQCQVDSQVTMMFWYRQQPGQSLTLIATANQGSEATYESGFVIDKFPISRPNLTFSTLTVSNMSPEDSSIYLCSVGTGGEYGYTFGSGTRLTVV.